One sample yielded the 8 T cell receptor beta chains listed below, sequenced in a study of blood T cell repertoires in COVID-19 (dated by TCRdb to the early 2020s). The library was built by means of the immunoSEQ multiplex PCR assay. TCRdb took over this immuneACCESS table, retaining in-frame rearrangements with V and J assigned. Such tables are incomplete; in checked studies, under half of the missing clones stem from an unresolved V gene, and the remainder is unexplained. This sample gives about 280,000 clones in total; about 85% of them show up just once. The ten top clones hold 10% to 15% of the sample. Sequenced sample: peripheral blood. The receptors were sampled from a human donor in a cohort sampled during active COVID-19.

V is TRBV12-3 or TRBV12-4 and J is TRBJ2-7, with a weak D call TRBD1 (6 bases). The CDR3 is made up of 12 amino acids. Trimming stripped 5 bases from V and 3 bases from J, with 8 bases between. CDR3 DNA: TGTGCCAGCAGTGGGGACAACTACGAGCAGTACTTC. Amino acid sequence: CASSGDNYEQYF.

V is TRBV6-5 and J is TRBJ1-1; tentative D call: TRBD1 (6 bases). The germline V and J ends were trimmed by 7 bases and 4 bases, with 16 bases remaining between them. The CDR3 loop spans 14 amino acids. Per germline, CDR1 MNHEY and CDR2 SVGAGI. The CDR3: CASTLLRGGTEAFF. The CDR3 coding sequence is TGTGCCAGCACACTACTCCGAGGGGGCACTGAAGCTTTCTTT.

V usage is TRBV27 and J usage is TRBJ1-5, with TRBD1 matching 10 bases. CDR3 size: 16 residues. Trimming cost V 5 bases and J 1 base; bases outside gene matches: 5. Per the germline V gene, CDR1 is MNHEY and CDR2 is SMNVEV (reference sequence). This CDR3 is CASSPRDRGSNQPQHF. The CDR3 nucleotides read TGTGCCAGCAGTCCTCGGGACAGGGGAAGCAATCAGCCCCAGCATTTT.

The genes are TRBV28 and TRBJ1-2, with 8 bases aligning to TRBD1. There are 11 residues in the CDR3. Germline CDR1 is MDHEN and CDR2 is SYDVKM. In DNA, the CDR3 is TGTGCTTCCGGGACAGGACATGGCTACACCTTC. Translation: CASGTGHGYTF.

The chain's CDR3 is CASSVAPGGRGEKLFF. Here the CDR3 DNA reads TGCGCCAGCAGCGTGGCCCCTGGAGGGCGGGGTGAAAAACTGTTTTTT. The chain joins TRBV5-1 to TRBJ1-4; no clear D. V was trimmed by 4 bases and J by 7 bases, leaving 20 bases between them. This CDR3 region has 16 residues. Germline V gene data show CDR1 as SGHRS and CDR2 as YFSETQ. The full variable domain, in which reference TRBV5-1 and TRBJ1-4 provide the parts outside the CDR3, is KAGVTQTPRYLIKTRGQQVTLSCSPISGHRSVSWYQQTPGQGLQFLFEYFSETQRNKGNFPGRFSGRQFSNSRSEMNVSTLELGDSALYLCASSVAPGGRGEKLFFGSGTQLSVL.

The chain carries TRBV19 and TRBJ1-2, with D perhaps TRBD1 (6 bases). With 5 bases removed from V and 6 bases from J, the gap between germline ends came to 13 bases. The V gene's germline CDR1 is LNHDA and CDR2 SQIVND (reference sequence). The CDR3 extends over 13 amino acids. CDR3 nucleotides: TGTGCCAGTAGTCACAGGGTCGTGGATGGCTACACCTTC. This codes for CASSHRVVDGYTF.

This chain connects TRBV9 to TRBJ1-2; possible D gene TRBD1, 5 bases. This CDR3 region has 14 residues. Germline V gives CDR1 SGDLS, CDR2 YYNGEE. Trimming cost V 2 bases and J 6 bases, with 14 bases left between them. This CDR3 is CASSVLTGRDGYTF. The DNA for the CDR3 is TGTGCCAGCAGCGTTTTAACAGGAAGAGATGGCTACACCTTC.

The chain recombines TRBV5-1 with TRBJ2-1; possible D gene TRBD2, 6 bases. Looked up from germline, CDR1 is SGHRS and CDR2 is YFSETQ. This CDR3 has 18 amino acids. The ends were cut back, 3 bases at V and 1 base at J, with 20 bases in the middle. CDR3 in amino acids: CASSSIGPGVGSYNEQFF. The CDR3 DNA follows: TGCGCCAGCAGCTCGATTGGCCCGGGAGTAGGGTCCTACAATGAGCAGTTCTTC.